One sample yielded the 7 T cell receptor beta chains listed below, sequenced in a study of blood T cells in healthy people across ages. Then a second PCR, running roughly 7 to 11 cycles, was carried out with a sample-barcoded 5' primer and a J-beta primer mix. TCRdb re-derived calls from the 5' RACE reads in MiXCR, one entry per CDR3 protein. The sample carries 760,000 or so distinct CDR3 sequences, about 25% recorded once. The same sample was also studied in work on T cells of mothers and their children.

The sample was blood. The receptor source for this set is a boy younger than 18 in good health.

Only a few counts were recorded for this clonotype. The V and J genes are TRBV6-2 or TRBV6-3 and TRBJ2-1; the D gene is possibly TRBD2 (6 bases). The germline V gene has CDR1 MNHEY and CDR2 SVGEGT. Deletions cut 5 bases from V and 0 bases from J, with 17 bases between. The CDR3 length is 17 residues. CDR3 sequence (DNA): TGTGCCAGCAGTCCGGAGCGTGCGGGAAGCTCCTACAATGAGCAGTTCTTC. Translation gives CASSPERAGSSYNEQFF.

The chain combines TRBV10-3 with TRBJ2-5; 7 bases map to TRBD1. The J call may be wrong; the DNA end is better matched by TRBJ2-7. Germline V gene sequence: CDR1 ENHRY, CDR2 SYGVKD. The CDR3 is made up of 14 amino acids. The CDR3 protein is CAIDDRVGANEQYF. DNA for the CDR3: TGTGCCATCGATGACAGGGTGGGGGCGAACGAGCAGTACTTC.

A few counts support this clonotype. The CDR3 spells CASSLAPGSYNSPLHF. The CDR3 DNA reads as TGTGCCAGCAGCTTAGCTCCGGGCTCCTATAATTCACCCCTCCACTTT. The chain is built from TRBV7-2 and TRBJ1-6; D is uncertain. CDR3 size: 16 residues. Trimming cost V 0 bases and J 0 bases, with 6 bases left between them. Germline V gene data show CDR1 as SGHTA and CDR2 as FQGNSA.

This clonotype was seen more than once but under ten times. The V and J genes are TRBV5-4 and TRBJ2-5; 8 bases are a match to TRBD2. J gave up 4 bases and V 5 bases, and 10 bases lay outside the gene matches. The germline gives CDR1 SGHNT, CDR2 YYREEE (reference sequence). The CDR3 covers 15 residues. CDR3 sequence: CASSRSLGGGETQYF. For the CDR3, the DNA is TGTGCCAGCAGTCGGTCCCTCGGGGGGGGAGAGACCCAGTACTTC.

This chain uses TRBV29-1 with TRBJ1-1, with no clear D. The CDR3 covers 14 residues. Germline values: CDR1 SQVTM, CDR2 ANQGSEA. Trimming stripped 6 bases from V and 0 bases from J, with 14 bases between. The CDR3 DNA reads as TGCAGCGTCGCCGGGCGGAGTATGAACACTGAAGCTTTCTTT. This codes for CSVAGRSMNTEAFF.

Only a few counts were recorded for this clonotype. The chain combines TRBV21-1 with TRBJ2-7; the DNA was not used to check the table's D call, TRBD2. TRBV21-1 is noted as a pseudogene. The CDR3 has 16 amino acids. The CDR3 spells CASSKDSREGLREQYF. CDR3 in DNA: TGTGCCAGCAGCAAAGACTCGCGGGAGGGCCTCCGCGAGCAGTACTTC.

This clonotype was seen a handful of times. The V gene is TRBV3-1, the J gene TRBJ2-2; no clear D gene. The V gene's germline CDR1 is LGHDT and CDR2 YNNKEL (reference sequence). This CDR3 has 15 residues. V was clipped by 2 bases and J by 3 bases, with 10 bases between them. In DNA, the CDR3 is TGTGCCAGCAGCCAATTGACACGGCACACCGGGGAGCTGTTTTTT. Amino acids: CASSQLTRHTGELFF.